Shown below are 21 T cell receptor beta chains from a single sample sequenced in a study of Ad26.COV2.S vaccination and SARS-CoV-2 variants. Measured with immunoSEQ multiplex PCR; TCRdb has only the in-frame clones, and not every one. The repertoire includes more than 300,000 clones, 88% of them detected once, and 5.5% to 7% sits in the top ten. The treatment here: 15 to 20 received Ad26.COV2.S at low or high dose, single or two shots; five or six received placebo; per-sample allocation not given. Samples were taken on day 63 after the first vaccine or placebo injection. The sequenced sample was peripheral blood, obtained in a trial of Ad26.COV2.S vaccine versus placebo. These receptors all stem from a person between 18 and 59 years old who received the Ad26.COV2.S COVID-19 vaccine or a placebo.

This clone appeared once. This chain connects TRBV3-1 (or the pseudogene TRBV3-2) to TRBJ2-7; TRBD2 matches at 13 bases. With V trimmed by 3 bases and J by 4 bases, 6 bases remained unmatched. This CDR3 region has 16 residues. Germline V gene data show CDR1 as LGHDT and CDR2 as YNNKEL (reference sequence). CDR3 DNA sequence: TGTGCCAGCAGCCAGCCGGGACTAGCGGGAATGTACGAGCAGTACTTC. It translates to CASSQPGLAGMYEQYF.

The chain is built from TRBV4-3 and TRBJ1-4; D might be TRBD1 (5 bases). Per germline, CDR1 LGHNA and CDR2 YSLEER. V lost 1 base and J 11 bases, leaving 11 bases between the germline ends. This CDR3 comprises 13 residues. This chain's CDR3 is CASSQVGAEKLFF. CDR3 nucleotides: TGCGCCAGCAGCCAAGTAGGGGCAGAGAAACTGTTTTTT.

The chain uses TRBV10-3 and TRBJ2-7, with D perhaps matching TRBD1 (5 bases). Germline CDR1 and CDR2: ENHRY and SYGVKD. The CDR3 has 13 amino acids. Trimming stripped 5 bases from V and 0 bases from J, with 8 bases between. CDR3 nucleotides: TGTGCCATCAGTCTAGGGGACTCCTACGAGCAGTACTTC. This codes for CAISLGDSYEQYF.

This clone was found a few times. The chain is built from TRBV30 and TRBJ1-1, with D tentatively TRBD1 (6 bases). The V end was cut by 2 bases, the J end by 6 bases, with 16 bases between. The CDR3 extends over 14 amino acids. Germline V lookup: CDR1 GTSNPN, CDR2 SVGIG (reference sequence). The CDR3 nucleotides read TGTGCCTGGAGTCGCGGGGGCCTCCTCGCTGAAGCTTTCTTT. Translating it yields CAWSRGGLLAEAFF.

The V call is TRBV5-4, the J call TRBJ2-2; perhaps TRBD2 as D (6 bases). The V gene lost 4 bases and the J gene lost 6 bases, with 16 bases spanning the gap. The CDR3 is 15 amino acids. Germline V gene data show CDR1 as SGHNT and CDR2 as YYREEE (reference sequence). CDR3 in amino acids: CASSNRDFVPGELFF. In DNA form, the CDR3 reads TGTGCCAGCAGCAACCGGGACTTTGTACCCGGGGAGCTGTTTTTT.

The chain employs TRBV7-2 and TRBJ2-1; 10 nucleotides match TRBD2. Looked up from germline, CDR1 is SGHTA and CDR2 is FQGNSA. The V gene end was trimmed by 5 bases and the J gene end by 4 bases; junction bases not matched to a gene: 5. This CDR3 is 15 amino acids long. Here the CDR3 reads CASSPGTSVYNEQFF. The CDR3 DNA is TGTGCCAGCAGCCCCGGGACTAGCGTTTACAATGAGCAGTTCTTC.

The chain has TRBV28 and TRBJ2-7, with D possibly being TRBD2 (6 bases). This CDR3 region has 15 residues. Trimming stripped 7 bases from V and 7 bases from J, with 23 bases between. Germline V CDR1 and CDR2: MDHEN, SYDVKM. The CDR3 DNA follows: TGTGCCAGCAAGTCTACGGGACTGGGGATAGAGGAGCAGTACTTC. This encodes CASKSTGLGIEEQYF.

The chain employs TRBV2 and TRBJ1-5, with no clear D. V was trimmed by 4 bases and J by 2 bases, leaving 12 bases between them. Germline V gene lookup returns CDR1 SNHLY and CDR2 FYNNEI. The CDR3 is made up of 15 amino acids. The CDR3 spells CASSGMTLGNQPQHF. The CDR3 DNA follows: TGTGCCAGCAGTGGGATGACCCTGGGCAATCAGCCCCAGCATTTT.

The rearrangement joins TRBV9 to TRBJ1-1, with 7 bases matching TRBD1. The trim removed 3 bases at V and 4 bases at J, leaving 6 bases unmatched. The CDR3 has 14 residues. Germline CDR1 is SGDLS and CDR2 is YYNGEE. This chain's CDR3 is CASSARQGGTEAFF. CDR3 nucleotide sequence: TGTGCCAGCAGCGCGCGACAGGGTGGCACTGAAGCTTTCTTT.

CDR3 protein: CASSTLGTGTAGANVLTF. The CDR3 DNA sequence: TGTGCCAGTAGTACCCTCGGGACAGGGACTGCTGGGGCCAACGTCCTGACTTTC. The rearrangement joins TRBV19 to TRBJ2-6; 9 bases match TRBD1. CDR3 size: 18 residues. V was pared by 4 bases and J by 2 bases, with 9 bases of the junction left unmatched. Germline V gene data show CDR1 as LNHDA and CDR2 as SQIVND (reference sequence).

J is TRBJ2-5 and V is TRBV6-5; D could derive from TRBD1 or TRBD2 (5 bases each). CDR1 MNHEY and CDR2 SVGAGI come from the germline V gene. This CDR3 is 14 amino acids long. The V gene lost 2 bases and the J gene lost 2 bases, with 9 bases spanning the gap. CDR3 residues: CASSYGTRQETQYF. CDR3 coding DNA: TGTGCCAGCAGTTACGGGACCCGGCAAGAGACCCAGTACTTC.

This chain links TRBV5-8 with TRBJ2-7; 9 positions match TRBD2. CDR1 SGHTS and CDR2 YDEGEE come from the germline V gene. V shed 4 bases and J 2 bases; nucleotides not matched to a gene: 7. CDR3 length: 15 residues. CDR3 in DNA: TGTGCCAGCAGCCCCTCTAGCGGGGCGGCCTACGAGCAGTACTTC. Its translation is CASSPSSGAAYEQYF.

The chain carries TRBV5-1 and TRBJ2-7; D perhaps matches TRBD1 (5 bases). The CDR3 extends over 16 amino acids. V gave up 0 bases and J gave up 2 bases, with 15 bases separating them. Germline values: CDR1 SGHRS, CDR2 YFSETQ. The CDR3 loop is CASSLGRGQGTYEQYF. CDR3 sequence (DNA): TGCGCCAGCAGCTTGGGCCGTGGCCAGGGTACCTACGAGCAGTACTTC.

The chain links TRBV25-1 to TRBJ1-5; D might be TRBD1 (5 bases). Germline loops: CDR1 MGHDK, CDR2 SYGVNS. Deletions cut 1 base from V and 7 bases from J, with 11 bases between. The CDR3 has 14 amino acids. The CDR3 DNA sequence: TGTGCCAGCAGTGAATCTGAAGGGGCGCAGCCCCAGCATTTT. Translated, it gives CASSESEGAQPQHF.

The rearrangement links TRBV27 to TRBJ1-6, with TRBD1 matching 10 bases. CDR1 and CDR2 from the germline V gene are MNHEY and SMNVEV (reference sequence). With V trimmed by 4 bases and J by 10 bases, 4 bases remained unmatched. The CDR3 has 14 residues. The CDR3 coding sequence is TGTGCCAGCAGTTCTCGGGACAGGGGCTCACCCCTCCACTTT. Encoded protein: CASSSRDRGSPLHF.

This clone was counted only a few times. The chain couples TRBV11-2 to TRBJ1-5; tentatively, D is TRBD1 (6 bases). The germline V and J ends were trimmed by 6 bases and 3 bases, with 15 bases remaining between them. The length of the CDR3 is 15 residues. The germline V gene encodes CDR1 SGHAT and CDR2 FQNNGV. CDR3 sequence reads: CASRSPGQTNQPQHF. The CDR3 bases are TGTGCCAGCAGATCACCCGGACAGACCAATCAGCCCCAGCATTTT.

This chain uses TRBV25-1 with TRBJ2-1; D gene uncertain. CDR1 is MGHDK, CDR2 SYGVNS, per germline. The CDR3 runs to 15 residues. V was clipped by 6 bases and J by 10 bases, with 22 bases between them. The CDR3 DNA follows: TGTGCCAGCAGCCCAATGGGCCACACTCTAGGGGAGCAGTTCTTC. Translating it yields CASSPMGHTLGEQFF.

Concerning this clone: At the DNA level, this CDR3 is encoded by other sequences in the same sample as well. V gene TRBV3-1 (or the pseudogene TRBV3-2) combines with J gene TRBJ1-2; D unclear. Germline V gives CDR1 LGHDT, CDR2 YNNKEL (reference sequence). V was pared by 6 bases and J by 1 base, with 3 bases between. The CDR3 length is 11 residues. CDR3 protein: CASSLNYGYTF. CDR3 DNA: TGTGCCAGCAGTCTTAACTATGGCTACACCTTC.

This clone was detected only once. The chain links TRBV25-1 to TRBJ2-6; a possible D gene is TRBD2 (5 bases). The CDR3 sequence is 16 residues long. Germline-derived CDR1 and CDR2 are MGHDK and SYGVNS. With 7 bases removed from V and 0 bases from J, the gap between germline ends came to 13 bases. The CDR3 DNA sequence: TGTGCCAGCACCGAAGGAGGAGTCTCTGGGGCCAACGTCCTGACTTTC. Translated, it gives CASTEGGVSGANVLTF.

This clone appeared a single time. The chain employs TRBV7-9 and TRBJ2-1; 8 bases are a match to TRBD1. Germline CDR1 is SEHNR and CDR2 is FQNEAQ (reference sequence). The CDR3 contains 14 residues. With V trimmed by 7 bases and J by 12 bases, 14 bases remained unmatched. The CDR3 DNA sequence: TGTGCCAGCAATCTGAAGGGGATAGACAGGGGGCAGTTCTTC. Amino acid sequence: CASNLKGIDRGQFF.

This chain connects TRBV19 to TRBJ2-1; possibly TRBD2 for D (6 bases). V lost 5 bases, J lost 9 bases, and 14 bases lay in between. CDR1 and CDR2 from the germline V gene are LNHDA and SQIVND (reference sequence). CDR3 length: 13 amino acids. The CDR3 bases are TGTGCCAGTAGTGTGGCGGGGACCGGTGAGCAGTTCTTC. Translated: CASSVAGTGEQFF.